This is a list of T cell receptor beta chains from one sample in a study of beta chain features in type 1 diabetes. Sequencing was performed with immunoSEQ multiplex PCR; in TCRdb, only in-frame clones are kept and a portion is missing. The table shows some 140,000 clones, with 9.2% occurring only once. The sequenced sample consisted of central memory CD4+ T cells from blood. All receptors come from a man aged 18 to 30 in good health. Each CDR3 is given with its conserved first and last residue. Each record gives: D gene, clone size, J gene, V gene, CDR3 protein, CDR3 DNA. The D gene is left open where the match is weak. Only part of the rows carry a size: once, few, many, or a class if the clone is expanded.

d_call: TRBD2; clone_size: few; j_call: TRBJ2-3; v_call: TRBV29-1; cdr3_aa: CSVARAGGRTDTQYF; cdr3_nt: TGCAGCGTGGCGAGGGCGGGGGGACGCACAGATACGCAGTATTTT
d_call: TRBD2; clone_size: few; j_call: TRBJ2-1; v_call: TRBV4-2; cdr3_aa: CASSQELAGGHHEQFF; cdr3_nt: TGTGCCAGCAGCCAAGAACTAGCGGGGGGGCATCATGAGCAGTTCTTC
d_call: TRBD1; clone_size: few; j_call: TRBJ2-7; v_call: TRBV18; cdr3_aa: CASSPGQGSLEQYF; cdr3_nt: TGTGCCAGCTCACCAGGACAGGGGAGTCTCGAGCAGTACTTC
d_call: TRBD2; clone_size: few; j_call: TRBJ2-3; v_call: TRBV19; cdr3_aa: CASRSLQRGGTDTQYF; cdr3_nt: TGTGCCAGTAGGTCCCTCCAGCGGGGGGGCACAGATACGCAGTATTTT
d_call: -; clone_size: -; j_call: TRBJ1-1; v_call: TRBV6-4; cdr3_aa: CASSPQAGNTEAFF; cdr3_nt: TGTGCCAGCAGCCCCCAGGCAGGGAACACTGAAGCTTTCTTT
d_call: TRBD1; clone_size: few; j_call: TRBJ1-6; v_call: TRBV4-2; cdr3_aa: CASRHTGGGNSPLHF; cdr3_nt: TGTGCCAGCAGACATACAGGGGGCGGGAATTCACCCCTCCACTTT
d_call: TRBD2; clone_size: -; j_call: TRBJ2-5; v_call: TRBV11-2; cdr3_aa: CASSLVAGGRETQYF; cdr3_nt: TGTGCCAGCAGCTTAGTAGCGGGGGGCAGGGAGACCCAGTACTTC
d_call: -; clone_size: -; j_call: TRBJ1-6; v_call: TRBV10-3; cdr3_aa: CAIRAALDNSPLHF; cdr3_nt: TGTGCCATCAGGGCAGCCCTAGATAACTCACCCCTCCACTTT
d_call: -; clone_size: few; j_call: TRBJ1-6; v_call: TRBV28; cdr3_aa: CASSPRVPVRTSPLHF; cdr3_nt: TGTGCCAGCAGTCCCAGGGTTCCAGTCCGAACCTCACCCCTCCACTTT
d_call: -; clone_size: many; j_call: TRBJ2-1; v_call: TRBV7-9; cdr3_aa: CASSSDVGSYNEQFF; cdr3_nt: TGTGCCAGCAGCTCCGATGTCGGCTCCTACAATGAGCAGTTCTTC
d_call: -; clone_size: few; j_call: TRBJ1-2; v_call: TRBV28; cdr3_aa: CASRPGTSNGYGYTF; cdr3_nt: TGTGCCAGCCGCCCCGGGACATCCAATGGCTATGGCTACACCTTC
d_call: -; clone_size: -; j_call: TRBJ1-5; v_call: TRBV7-9; cdr3_aa: CASSQAENSNQPQHF; cdr3_nt: TGTGCCAGCAGCCAGGCTGAGAATAGCAATCAGCCCCAGCATTTT
d_call: TRBD1; clone_size: few; j_call: TRBJ2-1; v_call: TRBV9; cdr3_aa: CASSVEDRGGYNEQFF; cdr3_nt: TGTGCCAGCAGCGTAGAGGACAGGGGAGGTTACAATGAGCAGTTCTTC
d_call: TRBD2; clone_size: many; j_call: TRBJ2-5; v_call: TRBV30; cdr3_aa: CAWSVKRGRETQYF; cdr3_nt: TGTGCCTGGAGTGTGAAGCGGGGGCGGGAGACCCAGTACTTC
d_call: -; clone_size: many; j_call: TRBJ2-2; v_call: TRBV14; cdr3_aa: CASSPGLLNTGELFF; cdr3_nt: TGTGCCAGCAGCCCGGGACTCTTGAACACCGGGGAGCTGTTTTTT
d_call: TRBD1; clone_size: few; j_call: TRBJ1-2; v_call: TRBV4-2; cdr3_aa: CASSQEGQQGNYGYTF; cdr3_nt: TGTGCCAGCAGCCAAGAAGGGCAACAGGGGAACTATGGCTACACCTTC
d_call: TRBD1; clone_size: -; j_call: TRBJ2-5; v_call: TRBV7-3; cdr3_aa: CASSSMTGSGETQYF; cdr3_nt: TGTGCCAGCAGCTCGATGACAGGGTCGGGGGAGACCCAGTACTTC
d_call: -; clone_size: few; j_call: TRBJ2-7; v_call: TRBV2; cdr3_aa: CASSDGMGYEQYF; cdr3_nt: TGTGCCAGCAGTGACGGGATGGGATACGAGCAGTACTTC
d_call: -; clone_size: -; j_call: TRBJ1-2; v_call: TRBV6-5; cdr3_aa: CASSASISYGYTF; cdr3_nt: TGTGCCAGCAGTGCCTCGATTAGCTATGGCTACACCTTC
d_call: TRBD1; clone_size: -; j_call: TRBJ2-7; v_call: TRBV10-3; cdr3_aa: CAISESTGGLEQYF; cdr3_nt: TGTGCCATCAGTGAGTCGACAGGGGGCCTTGAGCAGTACTTC
d_call: -; clone_size: -; j_call: TRBJ2-7; v_call: TRBV15; cdr3_aa: CATSRDSSEQYF; cdr3_nt: TGTGCCACCAGCAGAGATTCTAGCGAGCAGTACTTC
d_call: TRBD2; clone_size: few; j_call: TRBJ2-5; v_call: TRBV29-1; cdr3_aa: CSVGTSGETQYF; cdr3_nt: TGCAGCGTGGGGACTAGCGGTGAGACCCAGTACTTC
d_call: TRBD1; clone_size: many; j_call: TRBJ2-7; v_call: TRBV4-3; cdr3_aa: CASSQDLTGTGVSEQYF; cdr3_nt: TGCGCCAGCAGCCAAGATCTGACCGGGACAGGGGTTTCCGAGCAGTACTTC
d_call: -; clone_size: -; j_call: TRBJ1-5; v_call: TRBV19; cdr3_aa: CASSRVTGGNQPQHF; cdr3_nt: TGTGCCAGTAGTAGAGTGACGGGGGGCAATCAGCCCCAGCATTTT
d_call: -; clone_size: few; j_call: TRBJ1-2; v_call: TRBV7-2; cdr3_aa: CASSRQVGYGYTF; cdr3_nt: TGTGCCAGCAGCAGACAGGTTGGCTATGGCTACACCTTC
d_call: TRBD1; clone_size: -; j_call: TRBJ2-2; v_call: TRBV2; cdr3_aa: CASSGQGAGELFF; cdr3_nt: TGTGCCAGCAGTGGACAGGGGGCCGGGGAGCTGTTTTTT
d_call: TRBD1; clone_size: few; j_call: TRBJ2-3; v_call: TRBV11-2; cdr3_aa: CASSKDRVSDTQYF; cdr3_nt: TGTGCCAGCAGCAAGGACAGGGTGTCAGATACGCAGTATTTT
d_call: TRBD2; clone_size: -; j_call: TRBJ2-1; v_call: TRBV18; cdr3_aa: CASSQTGAGGPNEQFF; cdr3_nt: TGTGCCAGCTCCCAAACTGGCGCGGGGGGGCCCAATGAGCAGTTCTTC
d_call: -; clone_size: -; j_call: TRBJ2-4; v_call: TRBV7-2; cdr3_aa: CASSPDGVSKNIQYF; cdr3_nt: TGTGCCAGCAGCCCAGACGGGGTATCCAAAAACATTCAGTACTTC
d_call: -; clone_size: few; j_call: TRBJ1-4; v_call: TRBV7-8; cdr3_aa: CASSFIQGDNEKLFF; cdr3_nt: TGTGCCAGCAGCTTTATACAGGGAGATAATGAAAAACTGTTTTTT
d_call: -; clone_size: few; j_call: TRBJ1-1; v_call: TRBV18; cdr3_aa: CAHGSGVDTEAFF; cdr3_nt: TGTGCCCACGGGTCAGGGGTCGACACTGAAGCTTTCTTT
d_call: TRBD2; clone_size: few; j_call: TRBJ2-5; v_call: TRBV27; cdr3_aa: CASSWESGGVETQYF; cdr3_nt: TGTGCCAGCAGTTGGGAAAGCGGGGGGGTGGAGACCCAGTACTTC
d_call: -; clone_size: few; j_call: TRBJ1-2; v_call: TRBV15; cdr3_aa: CATSPRVAGSIGGYTF; cdr3_nt: TGTGCCACCAGCCCGCGCGTGGCAGGATCAATTGGGGGCTACACCTTC
d_call: -; clone_size: -; j_call: TRBJ2-3; v_call: TRBV13; cdr3_aa: CASSTSGLDTQYF; cdr3_nt: TGTGCCAGCAGCACATCAGGGTTAGATACGCAGTATTTT
d_call: TRBD2; clone_size: -; j_call: TRBJ2-2; v_call: TRBV29-1; cdr3_aa: CSVGGGANTGELFF; cdr3_nt: TGCAGCGTGGGCGGGGGAGCGAACACCGGGGAGCTGTTTTTT
d_call: TRBD2; clone_size: few; j_call: TRBJ2-1; v_call: TRBV4-1; cdr3_aa: CASSPYIGGANEQFF; cdr3_nt: TGCGCCAGCAGCCCCTATATCGGGGGGGCCAATGAGCAGTTCTTC
d_call: -; clone_size: -; j_call: TRBJ1-2; v_call: TRBV6-1; cdr3_aa: CASSEAQYGYTF; cdr3_nt: TGTGCCAGCAGTGAAGCACAGTATGGCTACACCTTC
d_call: TRBD2; clone_size: -; j_call: TRBJ2-3; v_call: TRBV25-1; cdr3_aa: CASSVLLAGGDTQYF; cdr3_nt: TGTGCCAGCAGTGTTTTACTAGCGGGGGGGGATACGCAGTATTTT
d_call: TRBD1; clone_size: -; j_call: TRBJ1-2; v_call: TRBV30; cdr3_aa: CAWQGARGYTF; cdr3_nt: TGTGCCTGGCAGGGGGCTCGTGGCTACACCTTC
d_call: TRBD1; clone_size: few; j_call: TRBJ2-1; v_call: TRBV7-9; cdr3_aa: CASSLTGGNNEQFF; cdr3_nt: TGTGCCAGCAGCCTAACAGGGGGCAACAATGAGCAGTTCTTC
d_call: TRBD2; clone_size: -; j_call: TRBJ2-7; v_call: TRBV7-2; cdr3_aa: CASSWRLAGGEQYF; cdr3_nt: TGTGCCAGCAGCTGGAGACTAGCGGGGGGCGAGCAGTACTTC
d_call: -; clone_size: -; j_call: TRBJ2-6; v_call: TRBV28; cdr3_aa: CASSFWPTGANVLTF; cdr3_nt: TGTGCCAGCAGTTTTTGGCCCACTGGGGCCAACGTCCTGACTTTC
d_call: -; clone_size: -; j_call: TRBJ2-7; v_call: TRBV6-6; cdr3_aa: CASSYPSGQNYEQYF; cdr3_nt: TGTGCCAGCAGTTACCCTTCCGGACAGAACTACGAGCAGTACTTC
d_call: -; clone_size: few; j_call: TRBJ2-2; v_call: TRBV4-2; cdr3_aa: CASSQEGASIGELFF; cdr3_nt: TGTGCCAGCAGCCAAGAGGGGGCGTCAATAGGGGAGCTGTTTTTT
d_call: TRBD1; clone_size: -; j_call: TRBJ2-7; v_call: TRBV6-6; cdr3_aa: CASIQGAPYEQYF; cdr3_nt: TGTGCCAGCATTCAGGGGGCTCCCTACGAGCAGTACTTC
d_call: TRBD2; clone_size: -; j_call: TRBJ2-3; v_call: TRBV7-2; cdr3_aa: CASTWTSSTDTQYF; cdr3_nt: TGTGCCAGCACTTGGACTAGCAGCACAGATACGCAGTATTTT
d_call: TRBD2; clone_size: -; j_call: TRBJ2-2; v_call: TRBV5-4; cdr3_aa: CASSSGLAGNTGELFF; cdr3_nt: TGTGCCAGCAGCTCGGGACTAGCGGGAAACACCGGGGAGCTGTTTTTT
d_call: TRBD1; clone_size: -; j_call: TRBJ1-6; v_call: TRBV27; cdr3_aa: CASSLFRTGGANSPLHF; cdr3_nt: TGTGCCAGCAGTCTCTTTAGGACAGGGGGCGCTAATTCACCCCTCCACTTT
d_call: -; clone_size: -; j_call: TRBJ2-4; v_call: TRBV10-3; cdr3_aa: CAISGGTAGGLNIQYF; cdr3_nt: TGTGCCATCAGTGGGGGGACAGCCGGAGGGCTGAACATTCAGTACTTC
d_call: -; clone_size: few; j_call: TRBJ2-3; v_call: TRBV4-3; cdr3_aa: CASSQGGRADTQYF; cdr3_nt: TGCGCCAGCAGCCAAGGGGGGCGTGCAGATACGCAGTATTTT
d_call: TRBD2; clone_size: -; j_call: TRBJ2-1; v_call: TRBV7-2; cdr3_aa: CASVLGGTRNEQFF; cdr3_nt: TGTGCCAGCGTCCTGGGGGGGACCCGCAATGAGCAGTTCTTC
d_call: TRBD1; clone_size: -; j_call: TRBJ2-7; v_call: TRBV7-9; cdr3_aa: CASSSGQGFSYEQYF; cdr3_nt: TGTGCCAGCAGCTCGGGACAGGGGTTTAGCTACGAGCAGTACTTC
d_call: -; clone_size: -; j_call: TRBJ1-6; v_call: TRBV7-2; cdr3_aa: CASSWVRGLRDSPLHF; cdr3_nt: TGTGCCAGCAGCTGGGTCCGGGGTCTGCGAGATTCACCCCTCCACTTT
d_call: -; clone_size: few; j_call: TRBJ2-1; v_call: TRBV19; cdr3_aa: CASSINREAEQFF; cdr3_nt: TGTGCCAGTAGTATCAACCGGGAAGCTGAGCAGTTCTTC
d_call: -; clone_size: -; j_call: TRBJ1-5; v_call: TRBV19; cdr3_aa: CASSRGQPQHF; cdr3_nt: TGTGCCAGTAGTCGGGGTCAGCCCCAGCATTTT
d_call: TRBD1; clone_size: -; j_call: TRBJ2-5; v_call: TRBV7-8; cdr3_aa: CASSSTSGTAQETQYF; cdr3_nt: TGTGCCAGCAGCTCAACCTCCGGGACAGCCCAAGAGACCCAGTACTTC
d_call: -; clone_size: -; j_call: TRBJ1-1; v_call: TRBV27; cdr3_aa: CASSLEGPRLSTEAFF; cdr3_nt: TGTGCCAGCAGTTTGGAGGGGCCCCGTTTGAGCACTGAAGCTTTCTTT
d_call: -; clone_size: few; j_call: TRBJ2-2; v_call: TRBV29-1; cdr3_aa: CSVESRLTGELFF; cdr3_nt: TGCAGCGTTGAAAGCAGACTCACCGGGGAGCTGTTTTTT
d_call: -; clone_size: few; j_call: TRBJ1-5; v_call: TRBV28; cdr3_aa: CASRFYGDSQPQHF; cdr3_nt: TGTGCCAGCAGATTCTACGGGGATAGTCAGCCCCAGCATTTT